A single sample is the source of the 3 T cell receptor beta chains below, sequenced in a study of T cell responses to AZD1222 COVID-19 vaccine (dated by TCRdb to about 2021). To prepare the library, the immunoSEQ multiplex PCR assay was applied. TCRdb retrieved this table from immuneACCESS and kept in-frame rearrangements only. Not all clones are present; in checked studies, unresolved V genes account for under half, and no reason is known for the remainder. Across this sample there are tens of thousands of clones, with approximately 85% seen only once. Roughly 3.6% of the sample rests with the top ten. Reading the label with the study, this specimen's time point is: about 28 days (+/-7) after the second vaccine dose. Specimen: peripheral blood, collected 28 days after the second AZD1222 dose. These receptors came from an adult who received the AZD1222 COVID-19 vaccine.

This chain joins TRBV12-3 or TRBV12-4 and TRBJ2-1; D is unresolved. Trimming took 6 bases from V and 8 from J, leaving 14 bases between them. The CDR3 contains 13 residues. The CDR3 is CASSLSDRHEQFF. CDR3 nucleotides: TGTGCCAGCAGCCTGTCGGACCGTCATGAGCAGTTCTTC.

In its sample, this clone was seen a few times. The chain employs TRBV15 and TRBJ1-6, with D possibly matching TRBD1 (6 bases). Germline V gene sequence: CDR1 LNHNV, CDR2 YYDKDF (reference sequence). V lost 3 bases, J lost 7 bases, and 13 bases lay in between. This CDR3 spans 15 amino acids. The CDR3 spells CATSSSYGGNSPLHF. CDR3 in DNA: TGTGCCACCAGCAGCTCCTATGGGGGCAATTCACCCCTCCACTTT.

The chain joins TRBV30 to TRBJ1-1; D not certain. Trimming pared 3 bases from V and 5 bases from J, leaving 7 bases between. Looked up from germline, CDR1 is GTSNPN and CDR2 is SVGIG (reference sequence). The CDR3 totals 11 residues. CDR3 protein: CAWSVYTEAFF. CDR3 bases: TGTGCCTGGAGCGTTTATACTGAAGCTTTCTTT.